This entry concerns a single TCR beta chain. The table lists this clone with a few counts. The antigen it recognizes is unknown. Compared with germline, one end of the junction differs, possibly owing to a read error. The sample is drawn from a study of T cell responses to AZD1222 COVID-19 vaccine (dated by TCRdb to about 2021). Broadly, across the study: A total of more than 230 trial participants underwent TCR sequencing, of whom some 210 received two doses of AZD1222 and about 25 received two doses of the MenACWY control vaccine. Trial participants were enrolled by age into 18-55, 56-69 and 70-plus year subgroups, with around 150, 28 and 57 TCR-sequenced participants respectively. Points the paper makes about the study in general: Most participants were white British and females outnumbered males, and the authors suggested that clonal diversity may have been underestimated. In the small 56-69-year group, the increase in depth fell short of significance, most likely because of low power. The whole spike protein was spanned by vaccine-associated CD4 TCRs, and dominant responses were seen in regions 160-218 and 743-854. A significant rise in spike-specific TCR breadth and depth was observed after two AZD1222 doses relative to day 0 and relative to MenACWY recipients. Because no day 14 peak-response samples were available, repertoires were characterized only after the peak T cell response. Reportedly, almost half of the unique spike-specific TCRs recognized epitopes lying outside the regions that are mutated in the B.1.351 and B.1.1.7 variants. Conclusions about previously exposed vaccinees are limited, since just six AZD1222 recipients were seropositive for SARS-CoV-2 at baseline.

According to the germline V gene, CDR1 reads KGHSH and CDR2 reads LQKENI. Its CDR3 holds 16 amino acids, cysteine through phenylalanine. The read is trimmed to its CDR3 DNA, 48 bases read in frame from base 1. What this sample's time point label stands for: about 28 days (+/-7) after the second vaccine dose. AZD1222 recipients whose second dose came at about 4 weeks and those whose second dose came at about 12 weeks were combined into one group, since spike-specific TCR depth and breadth did not differ between the two schedules. The vaccinee samples were drawn from two UK trials, COV001 and COV002, one of which was a single-blind randomized controlled phase 2/3 trial testing AZD1222 (ChAdOx1 nCoV-19) in healthy adults. Trial participant PBMC samples were collected at day 0 and day 28 after the second dose for TCRbeta chain sequencing. The CDR3 regions of human TCRbeta chains were subjected to immunosequencing. As for how the authors treated the data: Repertoire TCRs were checked for matches against a reference library of SARS-CoV-2-specific TCRs that had been generated using the MIRA antigen-specificity platform. Breadth meant the fraction of unique TCRs that were SARS-CoV-2-associated, whereas depth meant the fraction of total T cells that were SARS-CoV-2-associated. Using the MIRA data, each spike-specific TCR was mapped to the spike region that the TCR reacts to and placed in a CD4 or CD8 class. Log10-transformed breadth and depth values were compared by one-way ANOVA with Sidak's multiple comparisons tests. The clones in this table, taken by TCRdb from immuneACCESS, are in-frame only. Not every clone is retained; where verified, under half of the shortfall comes from an unresolved V gene, and the cause of the rest is unknown. The D gene and trimming were derived from the DNA, and the V and J assignments and clone size from that table. Counted in this sample were some 74,000 clones; about nine tenths of them appeared once. Approximately 1.3% of the sample is held by the ten biggest clonotypes.

The chain employs TRBV18 and TRBJ1-1; the D gene remains uncertain. The sample consisted of peripheral blood, taken 28 days after the second AZD1222 dose. This TCR was recovered from an adult who received the AZD1222 COVID-19 vaccine. The nucleotide sequence is given as TGTGCCAGCTCAGCACCCCCTTATTATGAACGGGATGAAGCTTTCTTT. This sequence encodes CASSAPPYYERDEAFF.